These 27 T cell receptor beta chains came from one sample sequenced in a study of blood T cell repertoires in COVID-19. Here immunoSEQ multiplex PCR was the method, and the copy in TCRdb shows in-frame clones only, minus some. The data show about 340,000 clones, about nine tenths seen once. What was sequenced was peripheral blood. The receptors here all came from a woman aged 50 to 60 with COVID-19, enrolled during active disease.

The chain uses TRBV7-9 and TRBJ1-4; TRBD1 might be the D (5 bases). Germline V gene lookup returns CDR1 SEHNR and CDR2 FQNEAQ (reference sequence). Trimming removed 5 bases at V and 0 bases at J, with 16 bases between. The CDR3 sequence is 17 residues long. The CDR3 DNA reads as TGTGCCAGCAGCCCAACCGGCAGGGAAGCAACTAATGAAAAACTGTTTTTT. Translated: CASSPTGREATNEKLFF.

A word on this clone: The same CDR3 arises from other DNA sequences in this sample as well. The chain combines TRBV3-1 (or the pseudogene TRBV3-2) with TRBJ1-1; perhaps TRBD1 as D (6 bases). Germline V gives CDR1 LGHDT, CDR2 YNNKEL (reference sequence). The CDR3 length is 11 residues. V lost 3 bases to trimming and J lost 8 bases, with 7 bases between them. CDR3 region: CASSQGTEAFF. In DNA form, the CDR3 reads TGTGCCAGCAGCCAGGGGACAGAAGCTTTCTTT.

V usage is TRBV24-1 and J usage is TRBJ2-2; D remains ambiguous. Germline V CDR1 and CDR2: KGHDR, SFDVKD. The CDR3 loop spans 13 amino acids. V shed 5 bases and J shed 4 bases, with 7 bases lying between them. The CDR3 nucleotides read TGTGCCACCAGTGCGACTGTCACCGGGGAGCTGTTTTTT. Translated: CATSATVTGELFF.

The chain has TRBV5-5 and TRBJ1-6; D not certain. CDR1 is SGHKS, CDR2 YYEKEE, per germline (reference sequence). Trimming shortened V by 3 bases and J by 9 bases, and 16 bases separated the two germline ends. The CDR3 extends over 15 amino acids. The CDR3 sequence is CASSSAGVVGSPLHF. The CDR3 DNA follows: TGTGCCAGCAGCTCGGCCGGGGTGGTTGGTTCACCCCTCCACTTT.

The gene calls are TRBV15 and TRBJ2-5; D is possibly TRBD1 (5 bases). This CDR3 spans 14 amino acids. CDR1 and CDR2 from the germline V gene are LNHNV and YYDKDF (reference sequence). The V and J ends lost 0 bases and 4 bases respectively, with 9 bases between them. CDR3 nucleotide sequence: TGTGCCACCAGCAGAGATATGGGGCGAGAGACCCAGTACTTC. Encoded protein: CATSRDMGRETQYF.

The chain employs TRBV5-1 and TRBJ2-1; 14 bases fit TRBD2. Germline trimming cut 7 bases from V and 9 bases from J; bases unmatched to any gene: 3. The CDR3 is 13 residues long. The germline gives CDR1 SGHRS, CDR2 YFSETQ. As DNA, the CDR3 is TGCGCCAGCTCGACTAGCGGGAGGGGTGAGCAGTTCTTC. This encodes CASSTSGRGEQFF.

The V call is TRBV10-1, the J call TRBJ2-1, with 7 bases identical to TRBD2. V shed 1 base and J 1 base; nucleotides not matched to a gene: 7. Looked up from germline, CDR1 is WNHNN and CDR2 is SYGVQD (reference sequence). The CDR3 covers 17 residues. CDR3 residues: CASSEFERGGSYNEQFF. CDR3 DNA: TGCGCCAGCAGTGAGTTTGAGCGGGGAGGATCCTACAATGAGCAGTTCTTC.

The chain combines TRBV19 with TRBJ1-5; D is unclear. There are 14 residues in the CDR3. V lost 7 bases and J lost 0, with 10 bases in between. Germline lookup yields CDR1 LNHDA and CDR2 SQIVND (reference sequence). CDR3 in amino acids: CASTGEHSNQPQHF. The CDR3 DNA is TGTGCCAGTACGGGAGAACATAGCAATCAGCCCCAGCATTTT.

The chain combines TRBV18 with TRBJ2-1; 14 bases line up with TRBD2. The V gene's germline CDR1 is KGHSH and CDR2 LQKENI. The trim removed 5 bases at V and 10 bases at J, leaving 7 bases unmatched. This CDR3 has 15 residues. Here the CDR3 DNA reads TGTGCCAGCTCAACCGGGACTAGCGGGAGTAGAGAGCAGTTCTTC. Protein: CASSTGTSGSREQFF.

This rearrangement joins TRBV6-5 to TRBJ1-1; the match to TRBD1 covers 9 bases. The CDR3 runs to 15 residues. CDR1 MNHEY and CDR2 SVGAGI come from the germline V gene. The J segment lost 3 bases and the V segment lost 6 bases, leaving 8 bases of the junction unmatched. The CDR3 sequence: CASSQTGTGHTEAFF. CDR3 coding DNA: TGTGCCAGCAGCCAAACCGGGACAGGGCACACTGAAGCTTTCTTT.

The chain couples TRBV6-6 to TRBJ2-5; 10 bases are a match to TRBD1. CDR1 and CDR2 from the germline V gene are MNHNY and SVGAGI (reference sequence). Trimming cost V 2 bases and J 5 bases; bases outside gene matches: 5. CDR3 length: 15 residues. CDR3 loop: CASSYVGTGAETQYF. CDR3 bases: TGTGCCAGCAGTTACGTAGGGACAGGGGCGGAGACCCAGTACTTC.

The rearrangement joins TRBV5-1 to TRBJ1-1, with 10 bases matching TRBD1. The trim removed 5 bases at V and 5 bases at J, leaving 9 bases unmatched. Germline CDR1 is SGHRS and CDR2 is YFSETQ. CDR3 size: 15 residues. CDR3 sequence (DNA): TGCGCCAGCAGGGCTCCCGGGACAGGGGATACTGAAGCTTTCTTT. Protein sequence: CASRAPGTGDTEAFF. Full variable domain (outside the CDR3, taken from reference TRBV5-1 and TRBJ1-1): KAGVTQTPRYLIKTRGQQVTLSCSPISGHRSVSWYQQTPGQGLQFLFEYFSETQRNKGNFPGRFSGRQFSNSRSEMNVSTLELGDSALYLCASRAPGTGDTEAFFGQGTRLTVV.

The chain employs TRBV4-2 and TRBJ1-2; D not certain. The germline V and J ends were trimmed by 0 bases and 2 bases, with 7 bases remaining between them. Germline values: CDR1 LGHNA, CDR2 YNFKEQ. The CDR3 contains 14 residues. CDR3 DNA sequence: TGTGCCAGCAGCCAAGATTTAAGCAACTATGGCTACACCTTC. Its protein is CASSQDLSNYGYTF.

Only one count was recorded for this clone. The J gene is TRBJ1-5, the V gene TRBV30; D is perhaps TRBD1 (5 bases). Trimming removed 2 bases from V and 6 bases from J, with 14 bases in between. CDR1 is GTSNPN and CDR2 is SVGIG in the germline V gene (reference sequence). There are 14 residues in the CDR3. DNA for the CDR3: TGTGCCTGGAGTCGGGGGGTGATTGGTCAGCCCCAGCATTTT. Its protein is CAWSRGVIGQPQHF. The variable domain in full, with the rest retrieved from reference TRBV30 and TRBJ1-5, is SQTIHQWPATLVQPVGSPLSLECTVEGTSNPNLYWYRQAAGRGLQLLFYSVGIGQISSEVPQNLSASRPQDRQFILSSKKLLLSDSGFYLCAWSRGVIGQPQHFGDGTRLSIL.

The chain uses TRBV23-1 and TRBJ1-1; D is uncertain. TRBV23-1 is sorted into the ORF group, with uncertain function. The CDR3 is 19 residues long. Trimming took 5 bases from V and 5 from J, leaving 30 bases between them. The CDR3 DNA is TGCGCCAGCAGTACTCGGAGTGGAAAATTGGCCGGCTCTTTGACTGAAGCTTTCTTT. It encodes CASSTRSGKLAGSLTEAFF.

This clone has just a few counts. The chain couples TRBV19 to TRBJ1-1, with TRBD1 identical over 11 bases. Germline values: CDR1 LNHDA, CDR2 SQIVND (reference sequence). The CDR3 contains 12 residues. V lost 10 bases and J lost 6; bases outside the gene matches: 4. CDR3 loop: CATRTGGAEAFF. DNA for the CDR3: TGTGCCACCCGGACAGGGGGCGCTGAAGCTTTCTTT.

The chain uses TRBV6-1 and TRBJ2-1; TRBD1 matches at 7 bases. V lost 1 base to trimming and J lost 4 bases; unmatched junction nucleotides: 10. This CDR3 spans 17 amino acids. In germline, CDR1 is MNHNS, CDR2 SASEGT. DNA of the CDR3: TGTGCCAGCAGTGAAGACCGGGCAGACAGGGCTTACAATGAGCAGTTCTTC. This translates into CASSEDRADRAYNEQFF.

The V and J genes are TRBV4-1 and TRBJ1-2, with 11 bases fitting TRBD1. Looked up from germline, CDR1 is MGHRA and CDR2 is YSYEKL. The CDR3 length is 15 residues. After removal of 1 base from V and 3 bases from J, the junction contained 1 base not matched to a gene. CDR3 protein: CASSQGGQGDYGYTF. CDR3 DNA sequence: TGCGCCAGCAGCCAAGGGGGACAGGGGGACTATGGCTACACCTTC.

The chain recombines TRBV30 with TRBJ1-1; D is undetermined. There are 12 residues in the CDR3. V was shortened by 0 bases and J by 7 bases, with 9 bases between the two germline ends. Germline V gives CDR1 GTSNPN, CDR2 SVGIG (reference sequence). DNA for the CDR3: TGTGCCTGGAGTGTAAGTACGGTTGAAGCTTTCTTT. Its translation is CAWSVSTVEAFF.

The V gene is TRBV30, the J gene TRBJ1-4; D not certain. The germline gives CDR1 GTSNPN, CDR2 SVGIG (reference sequence). V dropped 0 bases and J dropped 5 bases, with 19 bases sitting between them. This CDR3 spans 17 amino acids. DNA of the CDR3: TGTGCCTGGAGTGTTACGAGGACTAACCTAGGGAATGAAAAACTGTTTTTT. This codes for CAWSVTRTNLGNEKLFF.

The genes are TRBV19 and TRBJ1-1; 7 positions agree with TRBD1. With 6 bases clipped from V and 0 bases from J, the junction kept 4 bases outside the gene matches. This CDR3 has 14 amino acids. Germline V gene lookup returns CDR1 LNHDA and CDR2 SQIVND (reference sequence). The CDR3 DNA reads as TGTGCCAGTAGGCGGACAGGAGTGAACACTGAAGCTTTCTTT. Translation gives CASRRTGVNTEAFF.

The V and J genes are TRBV30 and TRBJ2-5; D is perhaps TRBD2 (6 bases). Germline V gene data show CDR1 as GTSNPN and CDR2 as SVGIG (reference sequence). This CDR3 has 12 residues. Trimming shortened V by 5 bases and J by 0 bases, and 7 bases separated the two germline ends. The CDR3 DNA sequence: TGTGCCTGGGGCGGGAACCAAGAGACCCAGTACTTC. Translation: CAWGGNQETQYF.

The rearrangement uses TRBV15 and TRBJ1-2, with D perhaps TRBD1 (5 bases). CDR1 and CDR2 (germline): LNHNV, YYDKDF (reference sequence). This CDR3 has 15 amino acids. V was clipped by 0 bases and J by 5 bases, with 13 bases between them. DNA of the CDR3: TGTGCCACCAGCAGAGATGGCGGGGGTCCGTATGGCTACACCTTC. It specifies CATSRDGGGPYGYTF.

The chain has TRBV11-1 and TRBJ2-3; D is possibly TRBD2 (5 bases). V was cut by 5 bases and J by 2 bases, with 14 bases left in between. This CDR3 has 15 residues. Looked up from germline, CDR1 is SGHAT and CDR2 is FQDESV (reference sequence). The CDR3 protein is CASSVGAGSTDTQYF. In DNA form, the CDR3 reads TGTGCCAGCAGCGTCGGCGCGGGTTCCACAGATACGCAGTATTTT.

The chain joins TRBV18 to TRBJ1-5; D gene unclear. Trimming took off 3 bases at V and 7 bases at J, with 13 bases between the two ends. CDR1 and CDR2 (germline): KGHSH, LQKENI. This CDR3 comprises 14 residues. CDR3 loop: CASSPTKSEQPQHF. The CDR3, as DNA: TGTGCCAGCTCACCGACAAAGTCGGAACAGCCCCAGCATTTT.

V usage is TRBV14 and J usage is TRBJ2-7; the match to TRBD2 covers 13 bases. Germline V gene sequence: CDR1 SGHDN, CDR2 FVKESK. This CDR3 is built from 14 residues. The V segment lost 6 bases and the J segment 1 base; nucleotides outside the gene matches: 0. The CDR3 DNA follows: TGTGCCAGCAGACTAGCGGGAGGGTCCTACGAGCAGTACTTC. Translating it yields CASRLAGGSYEQYF.

In its sample, this clone was seen once. CDR3 region: CASKPRGQGLFSNQPQHF. CDR3 DNA sequence: TGTGCCAGTAAGCCCAGGGGACAGGGGTTATTCAGCAATCAGCCCCAGCATTTT. The chain combines TRBV19 with TRBJ1-5; TRBD1 agrees at 10 bases. Trimming removed 7 bases from V and 1 base from J; junction bases left unmatched: 13. Germline V gene sequence: CDR1 LNHDA, CDR2 SQIVND (reference sequence). The CDR3 loop spans 18 amino acids.